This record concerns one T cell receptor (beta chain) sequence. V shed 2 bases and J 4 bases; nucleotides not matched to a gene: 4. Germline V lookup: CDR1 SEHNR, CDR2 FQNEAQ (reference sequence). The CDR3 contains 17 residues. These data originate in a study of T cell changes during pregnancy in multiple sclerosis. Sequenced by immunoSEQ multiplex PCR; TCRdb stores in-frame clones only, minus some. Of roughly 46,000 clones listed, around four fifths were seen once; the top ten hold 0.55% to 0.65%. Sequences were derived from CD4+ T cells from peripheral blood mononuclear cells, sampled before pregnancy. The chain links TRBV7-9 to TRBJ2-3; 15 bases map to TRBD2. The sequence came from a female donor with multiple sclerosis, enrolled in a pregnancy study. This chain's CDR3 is CASSLSGLAGGPDTQYF. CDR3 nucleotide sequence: TGTGCCAGCAGCTTATCAGGACTAGCGGGGGGGCCAGATACGCAGTATTTT.